The 24 T cell receptor beta chains below were found in one sample sequenced in a study of monozygotic twins with inflammatory bowel disease. TCRdb re-called the 5' RACE reads; one entry per CDR3 protein, DNA not given. The specimen's table records 330,000 or so distinct CDR3 sequences. The sequencing input was blood. The receptors were sampled from a human donor with ulcerative colitis or Crohn's disease, or a healthy co-twin of an affected twin (not recorded which).

The rearrangement uses TRBV5-8 and TRBJ2-5; TCRdb returns TRBD1, unconfirmable since there is no DNA. This CDR3 spans 15 amino acids. From germline, CDR1 is SGHTS and CDR2 YDEGEE. The CDR3 is CASSSGQGASETQYF.

This chain uses TRBV19 with TRBJ1-1; TCRdb's D call, TRBD1, is unchecked because there is no DNA. Germline CDR1 is LNHDA and CDR2 is SQIVND (reference sequence). The length of the CDR3 is 15 residues. CDR3 protein: CASSIYRGTRGEAFF.

The chain carries TRBV15 and TRBJ2-1; the TCRdb D gene call, TRBD2, has no DNA to confirm it. This CDR3 comprises 16 residues. Germline loops: CDR1 LNHNV, CDR2 YYDKDF (reference sequence). CDR3 in amino acids: CATSRDGLAASNEQFF.

This chain links TRBV6-5 with TRBJ2-3; without DNA, the TCRdb call of TRBD1 cannot be checked. CDR3 size: 15 residues. Germline V gives CDR1 MNHEY, CDR2 SVGAGI. This CDR3 reads CASRRGEVSTDTQYF.

The chain uses TRBV29-1 and TRBJ1-2; TCRdb returns TRBD1, unconfirmable since there is no DNA. The CDR3 is made up of 11 amino acids. Germline V gene sequence: CDR1 SQVTM, CDR2 ANQGSEA. The CDR3 reads CSVGQPGGYTF. Full variable domain (remainder filled in from reference TRBV29-1 and TRBJ1-2): SAVISQKPSRDICQRGTSLTIQCQVDSQVTMMFWYRQQPGQSLTLIATANQGSEATYESGFVIDKFPISRPNLTFSTLTVSNMSPEDSSIYLCSVGQPGGYTFGSGTRLTVV.

This rearrangement joins TRBV24-1 to TRBJ2-3; TCRdb designates TRBD2, a call that cannot be tested without DNA. The CDR3 extends over 17 amino acids. Germline-derived CDR1 and CDR2 are KGHDR and SFDVKD. The CDR3: CATSAAGASGRTDTQYF.

The rearrangement uses TRBV28 and TRBJ2-2; TCRdb returns TRBD1, unconfirmable since there is no DNA. The V gene's germline CDR1 is MDHEN and CDR2 SYDVKM. The CDR3 covers 14 residues. CDR3 amino acids: CARPGQGATGELFF.

The rearrangement joins TRBV7-7 to TRBJ2-5; the D call of TRBD1 rests on TCRdb alone, since no DNA is present to check it. The germline gives CDR1 SSHAT, CDR2 FNYEAQ (reference sequence). The CDR3 is 14 amino acids. This CDR3 is CASSLSAGEETQYF.

The chain uses TRBV5-1 and TRBJ2-3; TCRdb names TRBD1, which stays unverified in the absence of DNA. This CDR3 contains 14 residues. Germline V CDR1 and CDR2: SGHRS, YFSETQ. CDR3 protein: CASSSRRVTDTQYF.

The rearrangement uses TRBV3-1 and TRBJ2-7. The CDR3 has 14 amino acids. The germline V gene encodes CDR1 LGHDT and CDR2 YNNKEL (reference sequence). The CDR3 protein is CASSRDTTKRGQYF.

The chain is built from TRBV20-1 and TRBJ2-1; the D call of TRBD1 rests on TCRdb alone, since no DNA is present to check it. There are 13 residues in the CDR3. Germline V gene lookup returns CDR1 DFQATT and CDR2 SNEGSKA (reference sequence). The CDR3 reads CSARPGQYNEQFF.

The V gene is TRBV7-8, the J gene TRBJ2-7; TCRdb picks TRBD2, but there is no DNA to check that call. Germline V lookup: CDR1 SGHVS, CDR2 FQNEAQ. The CDR3 runs to 14 residues. This CDR3 reads CASTRAAYPYEQYF.

This chain links TRBV5-1 with TRBJ2-3; TCRdb selects TRBD2, and the lack of DNA leaves this call unchecked. The CDR3 totals 14 residues. Germline assignment: CDR1 SGHRS and CDR2 YFSETQ. The CDR3 protein is CASSPGTLTDTQYF. The full variable domain, completed using reference TRBV5-1 and TRBJ2-3, is KAGVTQTPRYLIKTRGQQVTLSCSPISGHRSVSWYQQTPGQGLQFLFEYFSETQRNKGNFPGRFSGRQFSNSRSEMNVSTLELGDSALYLCASSPGTLTDTQYFGPGTRLTVL.

Here the CDR3 reads CASSTPTGNSYNEQFF. The J gene is TRBJ2-1, the V gene TRBV28; the D gene TCRdb calls, TRBD1, cannot be checked with no DNA. Germline values: CDR1 MDHEN, CDR2 SYDVKM. The CDR3 is made up of 16 amino acids.

This chain connects TRBV12-3 or TRBV12-4 to TRBJ1-5. The CDR3 consists of 16 residues. CDR3 residues: CASSRIGGVSNQPQHF.

The chain links TRBV4-3 to TRBJ2-1; TCRdb's D call, TRBD1, is unchecked because there is no DNA. The CDR3 loop spans 17 amino acids. Germline lookup yields CDR1 LGHNA and CDR2 YSLEER. The CDR3 protein is CASSQERGGGDVYEQFF.

The J gene is TRBJ1-2, the V gene TRBV27. This CDR3 region has 16 residues. CDR1 and CDR2 from the germline V gene are MNHEY and SMNVEV (reference sequence). Here the CDR3 reads CASSLFPPEGTYGYTF.

The gene calls are TRBV5-4 and TRBJ1-1; TCRdb selects TRBD1, and the lack of DNA leaves this call unchecked. This CDR3 is built from 13 residues. CDR1 is SGHNT and CDR2 is YYREEE in the germline V gene (reference sequence). CDR3 in amino acids: CASSPTGALEAFF.

The chain uses TRBV7-9 and TRBJ1-2; TCRdb selects TRBD1, and the lack of DNA leaves this call unchecked. The V gene's germline CDR1 is SEHNR and CDR2 FQNEAQ (reference sequence). The CDR3 has 16 residues. This chain's CDR3 is CASSLDRERMNYGYTF. Full variable domain (missing parts from reference TRBV7-9 and TRBJ1-2): DTGVSQNPRHKITKRGQNVTFRCDPISEHNRLYWYRQTLGQGPEFLTYFQNEAQLEKSRLLSDRFSAERPKGSFSTLEIQRTEQGDSAMYLCASSLDRERMNYGYTFGSGTRLTVV.

The gene calls are TRBV3-1 and TRBJ2-1. This CDR3 spans 13 amino acids. CDR1 LGHDT and CDR2 YNNKEL come from the germline V gene (reference sequence). CDR3 amino acids: CASSHPNDNEQFF.

The CDR3: CASSFLADTGELFF. The V and J genes are TRBV11-2 and TRBJ2-2. This CDR3 spans 14 amino acids. Germline loops: CDR1 SGHAT, CDR2 FQNNGV.

The V call is TRBV7-8, the J call TRBJ2-2; the TRBD1 assignment by TCRdb is unverifiable without DNA. CDR1 is SGHVS, CDR2 FQNEAQ, per germline. CDR3 length: 15 residues. The CDR3 spells CASSFGQGSIGELFF. Looking up the rest from reference TRBV7-8 and TRBJ2-2 gives the full variable domain: GAGVSQSPRYKVAKRGQDVALRCDPISGHVSLFWYQQALGQGPEFLTYFQNEAQLDKSGLPSDRFFAERPEGSVSTLKIQRTQQEDSAVYLCASSFGQGSIGELFFGEGSRLTVL.

This rearrangement joins TRBV27 to TRBJ2-1; the D call of TRBD2 rests on TCRdb alone, since no DNA is present to check it. CDR3 length: 13 residues. The germline gives CDR1 MNHEY, CDR2 SMNVEV (reference sequence). The CDR3 spells CASSPGLNNEQFF.

V usage is TRBV20-1 and J usage is TRBJ2-1; TCRdb lists TRBD1, though no DNA is available to test this call. Germline-derived CDR1 and CDR2 are DFQATT and SNEGSKA (reference sequence). The CDR3 is 14 amino acids. Here the CDR3 reads CSAMAQNYYNEQFF.